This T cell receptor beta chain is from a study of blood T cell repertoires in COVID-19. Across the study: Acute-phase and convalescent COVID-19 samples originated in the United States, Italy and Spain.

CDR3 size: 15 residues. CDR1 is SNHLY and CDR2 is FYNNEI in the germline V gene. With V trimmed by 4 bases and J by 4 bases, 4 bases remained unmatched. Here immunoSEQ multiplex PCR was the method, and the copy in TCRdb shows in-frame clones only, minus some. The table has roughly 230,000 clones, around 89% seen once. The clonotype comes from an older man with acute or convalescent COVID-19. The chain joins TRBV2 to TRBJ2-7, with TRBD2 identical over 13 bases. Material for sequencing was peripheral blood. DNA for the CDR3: TGTGCCAGCAGTGCAACTAGCGGGAGGGGGTACGAGCAGTACTTC. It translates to CASSATSGRGYEQYF.